This TCR beta chain was observed in a study of response to subunit inactivated influenza vaccine. CDR1 and CDR2 from the germline V gene are SGHDT and YYEEEE. This CDR3 is built from 16 residues. Trimming removed 3 bases from V and 3 bases from J, with 18 bases in between. MiXCR, applied by TCRdb to the RT-PCR reads, yields one record per CDR3 protein. The sample holds 750,000 to 850,000 distinct CDR3 sequences; around 20% are singletons and the top ten take approximately 11%. The source is a man aged 50-60 years who received an inactivated influenza vaccine. The chain couples TRBV5-6 to TRBJ1-2, with D unclear. This material consisted of PBMCs from blood, taken about 5 days after vaccination. The chain's CDR3 is CASSSHPRTGDYGYTF. DNA of the CDR3: TGTGCCAGCAGCTCCCACCCTCGGACGGGTGACTATGGCTACACCTTC. Filled out from reference TRBV5-6 and TRBJ1-2, the complete variable domain reads DAGVTQSPTHLIKTRGQQVTLRCSPKSGHDTVSWYQQALGQGPQFIFQYYEEEERQRGNFPDRFSGHQFPNYSSELNVNALLLGDSALYLCASSSHPRTGDYGYTFGSGTRLTVV.